Sequencing of this T cell receptor beta chain was carried out in a study of T cells in Graves' hyperthyroidism and ophthalmopathy. TCR beta CDR3 regions were amplified from RNA transcripts. HTBI primers were used for first-round RT-PCR of the TCR CDR3. One entry per CDR3 protein results from TCRdb running MiXCR on the multiplex PCR reads. Here the sample spans over 650,000 distinct CDR3 sequences, 45% being singletons. Trimming stripped 3 bases from V and 5 bases from J, with 16 bases between. Per the germline V gene, CDR1 is DFQATT and CDR2 is SNEGSKA (reference sequence). CDR3 length: 14 residues. J is TRBJ2-5 and V is TRBV20-1; tentatively, D is TRBD2 (5 bases). The TCR originated in an adult man with Graves' disease, either hyperthyroidism or ophthalmopathy (not recorded which). The sequenced sample was peripheral blood or thyroid tissue (not recorded which). The CDR3 loop is CSARVVNRGETQYF. DNA of the CDR3: TGCAGTGCTAGGGTCGTCAATAGAGGGGAGACCCAGTACTTC.